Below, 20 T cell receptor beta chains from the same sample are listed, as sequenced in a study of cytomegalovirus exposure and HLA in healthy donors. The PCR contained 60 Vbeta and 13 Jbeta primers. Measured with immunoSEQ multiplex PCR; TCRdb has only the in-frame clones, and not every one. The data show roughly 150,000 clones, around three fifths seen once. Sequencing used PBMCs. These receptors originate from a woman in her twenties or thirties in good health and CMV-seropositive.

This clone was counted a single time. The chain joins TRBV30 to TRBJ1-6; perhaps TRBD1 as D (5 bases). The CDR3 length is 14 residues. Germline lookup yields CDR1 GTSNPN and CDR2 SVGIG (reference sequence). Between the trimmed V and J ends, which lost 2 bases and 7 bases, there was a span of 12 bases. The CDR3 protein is CAWSLGGGNSPLHF. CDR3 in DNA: TGTGCCTGGAGTTTGGGCGGGGGAAATTCACCCCTCCACTTT.

CDR3 residues: CASSYGVPNQPQHF. The CDR3 nucleotides are TGTGCCAGCAGCTACGGGGTCCCTAATCAGCCCCAGCATTTT. The chain combines TRBV21-1 with TRBJ1-5. TRBV21-1 is an annotated pseudogene. The CDR3 has 14 residues.

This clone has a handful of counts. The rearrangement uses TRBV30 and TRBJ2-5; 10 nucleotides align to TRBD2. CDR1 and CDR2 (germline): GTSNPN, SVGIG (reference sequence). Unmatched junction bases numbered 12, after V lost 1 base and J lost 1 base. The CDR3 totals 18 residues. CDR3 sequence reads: CAWSAFGLAERLQETQYF. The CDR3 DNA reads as TGTGCCTGGAGTGCATTCGGACTAGCGGAGAGACTCCAAGAGACCCAGTACTTC.

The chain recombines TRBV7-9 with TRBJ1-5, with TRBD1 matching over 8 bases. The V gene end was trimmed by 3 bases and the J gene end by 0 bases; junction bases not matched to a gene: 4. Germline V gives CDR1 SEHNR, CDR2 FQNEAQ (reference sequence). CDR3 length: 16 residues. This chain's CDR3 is CASSLTGDYSNQPQHF. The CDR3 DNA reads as TGTGCCAGCAGCTTGACAGGGGATTATAGCAATCAGCCCCAGCATTTT.

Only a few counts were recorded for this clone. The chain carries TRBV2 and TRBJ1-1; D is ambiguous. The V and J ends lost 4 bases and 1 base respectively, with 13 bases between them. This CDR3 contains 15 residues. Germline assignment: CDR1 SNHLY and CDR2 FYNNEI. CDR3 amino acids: CASSVEGATNTEAFF. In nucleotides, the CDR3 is TGTGCCAGCAGTGTAGAGGGAGCGACGAACACTGAAGCTTTCTTT.

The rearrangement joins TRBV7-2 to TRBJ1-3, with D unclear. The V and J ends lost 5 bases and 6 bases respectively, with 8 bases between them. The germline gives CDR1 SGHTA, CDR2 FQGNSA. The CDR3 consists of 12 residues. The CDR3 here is CASSPVPNTIYF. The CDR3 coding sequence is TGTGCCAGCAGCCCGGTCCCAAACACCATATATTTT.

The CDR3 sequence: CASSQEWTDRTYGYTF. The DNA for the CDR3 is TGTGCCAGCAGCCAAGAATGGACCGACAGGACCTATGGCTACACCTTC. The chain carries TRBV14 and TRBJ1-2; possible D gene TRBD1, 6 bases. The CDR3 length is 16 residues. The germline CDR1 and CDR2 sequences are SGHDN and FVKESK. V gave up 0 bases and J gave up 4 bases, with 15 bases separating them. Full variable domain (rest looked up from reference TRBV14 and TRBJ1-2): EAGVTQFPSHSVIEKGQTVTLRCDPISGHDNLYWYRRVMGKEIKFLLHFVKESKQDESGMPNNRFLAERTGGTYSTLKVQPAELEDSGVYFCASSQEWTDRTYGYTFGSGTRLTVV.

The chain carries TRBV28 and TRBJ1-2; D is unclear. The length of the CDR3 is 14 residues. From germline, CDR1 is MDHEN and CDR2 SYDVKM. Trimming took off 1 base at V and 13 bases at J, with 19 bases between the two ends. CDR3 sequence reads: CASSLSPARPLSTF. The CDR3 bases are TGTGCCAGCAGTTTATCCCCTGCGCGGCCTCTGAGCACCTTC.

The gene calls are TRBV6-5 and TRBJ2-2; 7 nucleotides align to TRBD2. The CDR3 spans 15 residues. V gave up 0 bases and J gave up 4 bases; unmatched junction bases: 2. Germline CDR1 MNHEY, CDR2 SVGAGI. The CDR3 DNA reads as TGTGCCAGCAGTTACTCGAGCGGGGCCACCGGGGAGCTGTTTTTT. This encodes CASSYSSGATGELFF.

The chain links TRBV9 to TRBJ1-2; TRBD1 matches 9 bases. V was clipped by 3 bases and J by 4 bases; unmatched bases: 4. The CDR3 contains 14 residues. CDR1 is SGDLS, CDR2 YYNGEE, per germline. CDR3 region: CASSALGQGYGYTF. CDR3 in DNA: TGTGCCAGCAGCGCGTTGGGACAGGGCTATGGCTACACCTTC.

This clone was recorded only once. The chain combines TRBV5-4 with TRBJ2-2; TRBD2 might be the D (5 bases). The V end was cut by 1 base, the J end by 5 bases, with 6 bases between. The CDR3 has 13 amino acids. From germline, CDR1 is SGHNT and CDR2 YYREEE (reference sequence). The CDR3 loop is CASSLSGTGELFF. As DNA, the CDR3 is TGTGCCAGCAGCTTGTCGGGGACCGGGGAGCTGTTTTTT.

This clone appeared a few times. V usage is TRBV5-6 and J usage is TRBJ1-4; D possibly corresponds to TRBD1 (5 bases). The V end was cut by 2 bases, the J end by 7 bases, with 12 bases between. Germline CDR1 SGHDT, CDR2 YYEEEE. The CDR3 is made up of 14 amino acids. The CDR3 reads CASSLQASPEKLFF. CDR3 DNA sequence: TGTGCCAGCAGCTTACAGGCTTCCCCTGAAAAACTGTTTTTT.

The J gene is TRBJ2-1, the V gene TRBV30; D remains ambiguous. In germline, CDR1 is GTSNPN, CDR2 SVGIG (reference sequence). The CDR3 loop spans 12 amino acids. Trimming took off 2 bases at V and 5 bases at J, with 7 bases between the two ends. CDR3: CAWSRPDNEQFF. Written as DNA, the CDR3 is TGTGCCTGGAGTCGTCCAGACAATGAGCAGTTCTTC. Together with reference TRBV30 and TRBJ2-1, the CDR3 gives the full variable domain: SQTIHQWPATLVQPVGSPLSLECTVEGTSNPNLYWYRQAAGRGLQLLFYSVGIGQISSEVPQNLSASRPQDRQFILSSKKLLLSDSGFYLCAWSRPDNEQFFGPGTRLTVL.

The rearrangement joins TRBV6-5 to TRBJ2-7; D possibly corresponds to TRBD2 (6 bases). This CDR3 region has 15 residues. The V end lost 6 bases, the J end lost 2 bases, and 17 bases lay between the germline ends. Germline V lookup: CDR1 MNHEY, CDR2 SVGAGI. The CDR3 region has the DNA TGTGCCAGCAGCCACTCCGGGGGAAGCCCCTACGAGCAGTACTTC. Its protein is CASSHSGGSPYEQYF.

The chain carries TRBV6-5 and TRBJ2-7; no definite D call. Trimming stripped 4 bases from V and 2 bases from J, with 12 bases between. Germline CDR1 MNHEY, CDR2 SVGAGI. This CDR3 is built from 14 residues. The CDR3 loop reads CASSSRSNTYEQYF. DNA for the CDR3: TGTGCCAGCAGTTCGCGGAGCAACACCTACGAGCAGTACTTC.

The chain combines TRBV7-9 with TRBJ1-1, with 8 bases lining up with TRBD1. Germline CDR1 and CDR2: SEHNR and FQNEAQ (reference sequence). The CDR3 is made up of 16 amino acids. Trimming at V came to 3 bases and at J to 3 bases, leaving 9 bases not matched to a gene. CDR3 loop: CASSFSGGNGDTEAFF. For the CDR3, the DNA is TGTGCCAGCAGCTTTTCAGGGGGCAACGGGGACACTGAAGCTTTCTTT.

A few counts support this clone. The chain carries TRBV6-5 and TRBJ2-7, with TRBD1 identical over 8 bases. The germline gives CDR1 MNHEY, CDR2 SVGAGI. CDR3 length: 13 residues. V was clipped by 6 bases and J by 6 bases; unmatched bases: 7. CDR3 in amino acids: CASSLTGGREQYF. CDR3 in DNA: TGTGCCAGCAGCTTAACAGGGGGTCGCGAGCAGTACTTC.

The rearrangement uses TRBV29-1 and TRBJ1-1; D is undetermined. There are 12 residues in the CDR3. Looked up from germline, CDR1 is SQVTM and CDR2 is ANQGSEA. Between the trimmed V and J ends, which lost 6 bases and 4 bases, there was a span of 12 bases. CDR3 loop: CSVQPAGTEAFF. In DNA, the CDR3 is TGCAGCGTACAGCCGGCGGGCACTGAAGCTTTCTTT. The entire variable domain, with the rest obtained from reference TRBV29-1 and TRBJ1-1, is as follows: SAVISQKPSRDICQRGTSLTIQCQVDSQVTMMFWYRQQPGQSLTLIATANQGSEATYESGFVIDKFPISRPNLTFSTLTVSNMSPEDSSIYLCSVQPAGTEAFFGQGTRLTVV.

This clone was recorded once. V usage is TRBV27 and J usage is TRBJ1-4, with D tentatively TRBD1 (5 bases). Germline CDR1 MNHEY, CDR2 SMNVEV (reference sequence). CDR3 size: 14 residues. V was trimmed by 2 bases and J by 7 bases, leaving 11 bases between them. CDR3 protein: CASSLGAGVEKLFF. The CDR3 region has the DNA TGTGCCAGCAGTTTAGGGGCAGGAGTTGAAAAACTGTTTTTT.

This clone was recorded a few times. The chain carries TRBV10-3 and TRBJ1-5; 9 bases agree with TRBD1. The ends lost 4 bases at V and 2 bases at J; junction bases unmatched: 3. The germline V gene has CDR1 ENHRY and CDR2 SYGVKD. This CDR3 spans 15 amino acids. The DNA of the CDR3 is TGTGCCATCAGTGGACAGGGGGAAGGCAATCAGCCCCAGCATTTT. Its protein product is CAISGQGEGNQPQHF.